Presented here are 18 T cell receptor beta chains from one specimen sequenced in a study of blood T cell repertoires in COVID-19. Only in-frame clones appear in the TCRdb table, and some are missing; sequencing was by immunoSEQ multiplex PCR. The sample consists of fewer than 300,000 clones, approximately 90% of them appearing once. Sequencing used peripheral blood. These receptors all stem from a young woman with COVID-19, enrolled during active disease.

This sequence joins TRBV7-9 and TRBJ1-3; 7 nucleotides align to TRBD1. Germline V lookup: CDR1 SEHNR, CDR2 FQNEAQ (reference sequence). This CDR3 is 15 amino acids long. The J segment lost 4 bases and the V segment lost 5 bases, leaving 8 bases of the junction unmatched. The CDR3 loop reads CASSEAAGQGNTIYF. CDR3 sequence (DNA): TGTGCCAGCAGCGAAGCCGCGGGACAGGGAAACACCATATATTTT.

The rearrangement links TRBV7-8 to TRBJ2-7; no clear D. The V gene's germline CDR1 is SGHVS and CDR2 FQNEAQ. The ends were cut back, 4 bases at V and 3 bases at J, with 10 bases in the middle. The CDR3 contains 13 residues. The CDR3 bases are TGTGCCAGCAGCTACGACACCCTCTACGAGCAGTACTTC. This gives the protein CASSYDTLYEQYF.

In its sample, this clone was seen once. The chain combines TRBV6-1 with TRBJ1-1; 12 nucleotides align to TRBD1. Trimming at V came to 1 base and at J to 4 bases, leaving 4 bases not matched to a gene. Looked up from germline, CDR1 is MNHNS and CDR2 is SASEGT. The CDR3 runs to 16 residues. In DNA form, the CDR3 reads TGTGCCAGCAGTGAAGAAGGGACAGGGGGCCGCACTGAAGCTTTCTTT. Translating it yields CASSEEGTGGRTEAFF.

The chain has TRBV9 and TRBJ2-7; 9 nucleotides match TRBD2. CDR1 and CDR2 (germline): SGDLS, YYNGEE. V lost 0 bases to trimming and J lost 6 bases; unmatched junction nucleotides: 4. The CDR3 totals 14 residues. The DNA of the CDR3 is TGTGCCAGCAGCGTAGACCTAGCGGGAAGCGAGCAGTACTTC. It yields the protein CASSVDLAGSEQYF.

J is TRBJ2-7 and V is TRBV14, with no clear D. V was shortened by 1 base and J by 6 bases, with 10 bases between the two germline ends. CDR3 length equals 13 residues. Germline V gene sequence: CDR1 SGHDN, CDR2 FVKESK. The CDR3 bases are TGTGCCAGCAGCCAAGTTGGTACCGGCGAGCAGTACTTC. Protein: CASSQVGTGEQYF. The full variable domain, its missing parts supplied by reference TRBV14 and TRBJ2-7, is EAGVTQFPSHSVIEKGQTVTLRCDPISGHDNLYWYRRVMGKEIKFLLHFVKESKQDESGMPNNRFLAERTGGTYSTLKVQPAELEDSGVYFCASSQVGTGEQYFGPGTRLTVT.

This rearrangement joins TRBV28 to TRBJ1-4; TRBD1 aligns across 9 bases. V trimming: 6 bases; J trimming: 4 bases; junction bases outside the gene matches: 18. This CDR3 contains 19 residues. Germline V lookup: CDR1 MDHEN, CDR2 SYDVKM. DNA of the CDR3: TGTGCCAGCAGCCCTACTGGGACAGGGATCAGATGGAGTAATGAAAAACTGTTTTTT. It codes for CASSPTGTGIRWSNEKLFF.

This sequence joins TRBV11-2 and TRBJ2-6; D is ambiguous. The CDR3 runs 15 residues. CDR1 is SGHAT, CDR2 FQNNGV, per germline. V was clipped by 2 bases and J by 0 bases, with 5 bases between them. CDR3 amino acids: CASSLLYSGANVLTF. The CDR3 nucleotides are TGTGCCAGCAGCTTACTGTACTCTGGGGCCAACGTCCTGACTTTC.

The gene calls are TRBV5-5 and TRBJ2-1, with D tentatively TRBD1 (6 bases). Germline values: CDR1 SGHKS, CDR2 YYEKEE (reference sequence). The CDR3 extends over 15 amino acids. Deletions cut 0 bases from V and 0 bases from J, with 7 bases between. CDR3 DNA sequence: TGTGCCAGCAGCTTGGACAGGGCCTCCTACAATGAGCAGTTCTTC. Protein sequence: CASSLDRASYNEQFF.

The gene calls are TRBV28 and TRBJ2-7; the D is unclear. Germline values: CDR1 MDHEN, CDR2 SYDVKM. This CDR3 has 12 amino acids. Trimming stripped 5 bases from V and 12 bases from J, with 17 bases between. The DNA of the CDR3 is TGTGCCAGCAGTCTACCCAACGGGTGGCTGTACTTC. Its protein is CASSLPNGWLYF.

The chain links TRBV7-2 to TRBJ1-2; weak D call: TRBD1 (6 bases). Germline CDR1 is SGHTA and CDR2 is FQGNSA. The CDR3 has 14 residues. V lost 5 bases and J 6 bases, leaving 16 bases between the germline ends. In DNA form, the CDR3 reads TGTGCCAGCAGCCTTATACAGGGAGGGGATGGCTACACCTTC. Protein product: CASSLIQGGDGYTF.

CDR3 sequence reads: CASSVGAGADTQYF. In nucleotides, the CDR3 is TGTGCCAGCAGTGTAGGGGCAGGGGCAGATACGCAGTATTTT. The rearrangement joins TRBV2 to TRBJ2-3; TRBD1 might be the D (6 bases). This CDR3 region has 14 residues. Trimming took off 4 bases at V and 4 bases at J, with 12 bases between the two ends. In germline, CDR1 is SNHLY, CDR2 FYNNEI.

The chain links TRBV5-1 to TRBJ1-1; no clear D gene. Germline values: CDR1 SGHRS, CDR2 YFSETQ. This CDR3 spans 13 amino acids. The ends were cut back, 4 bases at V and 6 bases at J, with 13 bases in the middle. CDR3 in DNA: TGCGCCAGCAGCACGACAAGGGAGGCTGAAGCTTTCTTT. This codes for CASSTTREAEAFF.

The chain uses TRBV29-1 and TRBJ1-1; 8 nucleotides line up with TRBD1. Trimming removed 3 bases from V and 4 bases from J; junction bases left unmatched: 10. CDR1 is SQVTM and CDR2 is ANQGSEA in the germline V gene. The CDR3 spans 15 residues. CDR3 nucleotides: TGCAGCGTTGAGGCAGGGGGCGCGGGGAGCACTGAAGCTTTCTTT. Protein: CSVEAGGAGSTEAFF.

The chain carries TRBV19 and TRBJ1-5, with D maybe TRBD1 (6 bases). Trimming removed 7 bases from V and 0 bases from J, with 13 bases in between. CDR3 size: 15 residues. Germline values: CDR1 LNHDA, CDR2 SQIVND (reference sequence). The CDR3: CASNTDRYSNQPQHF. The CDR3 DNA follows: TGTGCCAGTAATACCGACAGGTATAGCAATCAGCCCCAGCATTTT.

The V call is TRBV19, the J call TRBJ2-1, with TRBD2 identical over 7 bases. This CDR3 spans 15 amino acids. With V trimmed by 3 bases and J by 3 bases, 5 bases remained unmatched. Germline CDR1 LNHDA, CDR2 SQIVND (reference sequence). The CDR3 spells CASSIGGGLYNEQFF. CDR3 sequence (DNA): TGTGCCAGTAGTATTGGCGGGGGTCTCTACAATGAGCAGTTCTTC.

This chain links TRBV4-2 with TRBJ1-2; 7 positions agree with TRBD1. Germline loops: CDR1 LGHNA, CDR2 YNFKEQ. The CDR3 runs 18 residues. After removal of 0 bases from V and 6 bases from J, the junction contained 16 bases not matched to a gene. CDR3 residues: CASSQESERTGRLHGYTF. The CDR3 DNA reads as TGTGCCAGCAGCCAAGAGTCAGAACGGACAGGACGATTACATGGCTACACCTTC.

V and J are TRBV4-1 and TRBJ2-1; TRBD2 agrees at 7 bases. This CDR3 has 14 amino acids. Germline lookup yields CDR1 MGHRA and CDR2 YSYEKL. V shed 1 base, J shed 4 bases, and the junction held 1 base outside the gene matches. CDR3 DNA: TGCGCCAGCAGCCAAGCGCGGGAGTACAATGAGCAGTTCTTC. Translation gives CASSQAREYNEQFF.

V is TRBV6-5 and J is TRBJ1-5; the D gene is possibly TRBD1 (6 bases). V shed 4 bases and J shed 6 bases, with 19 bases lying between them. CDR3 length equals 16 residues. CDR1 is MNHEY and CDR2 is SVGAGI in the germline V gene. The CDR3 bases are TGTGCCAGCAGTTTATCTCCGGGGGGCGGGCGTCAGCCCCAGCATTTT. This codes for CASSLSPGGGRQPQHF.